The clone carrying this T cell receptor (beta chain) was counted between two and nine times. These data are taken from a study of blood T cell repertoires in COVID-19. Study-wide context: From T cells, B-cell-depleted T cells, or PBMCs came the material, which was cDNA or gDNA.

V was trimmed by 3 bases and J by 7 bases, leaving 13 bases between them. The CDR3 covers 13 residues. Germline CDR1 reads SGDLS; CDR2 reads YYNGEE. Authors' methods: Estimation of nucleated cell counts was performed using reference gene primer amplification. TCRdb's copy holds only in-frame clones and misses some; the assay was immunoSEQ multiplex PCR. The V and J calls and clone size come from that table; D and trimming were worked out from the DNA. The sample records more than 70,000 clones, 85% being singletons. This chain uses TRBV9 with TRBJ1-1; D is undetermined. Sequenced: peripheral blood. This TCR was sampled from a man aged 60 to 69 with acute or convalescent COVID-19. The CDR3 is CASSAPSEYEAFF. In DNA, the CDR3 is TGTGCCAGCAGCGCCCCATCCGAGTATGAAGCTTTCTTT.